One and the same sample provided the 9 T cell receptor beta chains below, sequenced in a study of technical replicates of blood from a handful of donors (dated by TCRdb to about 2017). Preparation of the library involved the immunoSEQ multiplex PCR assay. Here the immuneACCESS table is served through TCRdb, limited to in-frame sequences with V and J called. Missing clones are a known gap in these copies; in checked studies unresolved V genes cover under half, and the rest lacks a known reason. The sample includes 82,000 or so clones, with just over 95% observed a single time. The ten largest account for about 0.36% of the sample. Sequenced sample: T cells isolated from PBMCs. The origin of the receptors is a human donor in good health.

This rearrangement joins TRBV11-3 to TRBJ2-7; 10 bases are a match to TRBD1. In germline, CDR1 is SGHNT, CDR2 YENEEA. This CDR3 is built from 15 residues. With 0 bases clipped from V and 6 bases from J, the junction kept 5 bases outside the gene matches. The CDR3 region has the DNA TGTGCCAGCAGCTTAGAGTCCGGACAGGGGGTCGAGCAGTACTTC. This encodes CASSLESGQGVEQYF.

This clone was counted a single time. The chain employs TRBV11-2 and TRBJ1-2, with a possible D match to TRBD1 (5 bases). CDR1 and CDR2 from the germline V gene are SGHAT and FQNNGV. The V gene lost 3 bases and the J gene lost 2 bases, with 7 bases spanning the gap. CDR3 size: 13 residues. CDR3 coding DNA: TGTGCCAGCAGCTTGAACAGGAACTATGGCTACACCTTC. Its translation: CASSLNRNYGYTF.

The V call is TRBV28, the J call TRBJ2-7, with 7 bases lining up with TRBD2. The CDR3 has 19 residues. Germline-derived CDR1 and CDR2 are MDHEN and SYDVKM. V lost 5 bases, J lost 6 bases, and 25 bases stayed unmatched. CDR3 residues: CASSEREEGILAEIGEQYF. The CDR3 DNA follows: TGTGCCAGCAGTGAACGCGAGGAGGGAATCCTAGCGGAGATAGGCGAGCAGTACTTC.

The V gene is TRBV7-9, the J gene TRBJ2-1; 10 nucleotides agree with TRBD2. CDR1 is SEHNR, CDR2 FQNEAQ, per germline (reference sequence). This CDR3 is built from 15 residues. Unmatched junction bases numbered 4, after V lost 3 bases and J lost 5 bases. This CDR3 reads CASSFVLAGDNEQFF. The DNA for the CDR3 is TGTGCCAGCAGCTTTGTTCTAGCGGGAGACAATGAGCAGTTCTTC. The full variable domain, with the rest looked up from reference TRBV7-9 and TRBJ2-1, is DTGVSQNPRHKITKRGQNVTFRCDPISEHNRLYWYRQTLGQGPEFLTYFQNEAQLEKSRLLSDRFSAERPKGSFSTLEIQRTEQGDSAMYLCASSFVLAGDNEQFFGPGTRLTVL.

This sequence joins TRBV4-2 and TRBJ1-2; 7 bases are shared with TRBD1. CDR1 LGHNA and CDR2 YNFKEQ come from the germline V gene. V was clipped by 0 bases and J by 4 bases; unmatched bases: 5. The CDR3 runs 15 residues. The CDR3 reads CASSQETGESYGYTF. The CDR3, as DNA: TGTGCCAGCAGCCAAGAAACAGGGGAAAGCTATGGCTACACCTTC.

The V call is TRBV4-3, the J call TRBJ2-7; D is perhaps TRBD2 (7 bases). There are 15 residues in the CDR3. Germline lookup yields CDR1 LGHNA and CDR2 YSLEER. V was trimmed by 1 base and J by 3 bases, leaving 13 bases between them. The CDR3 DNA reads as TGCGCCAGCAGCCAAGGCAAGGGGGGGTACTACGAGCAGTACTTC. Protein product: CASSQGKGGYYEQYF.

V usage is TRBV7-6 and J usage is TRBJ2-3; 11 bases line up with TRBD2. The CDR3 is made up of 16 amino acids. V was pared by 2 bases and J by 6 bases, with 7 bases of the junction left unmatched. Germline CDR1 reads SGHVS; CDR2 reads FNYEAQ. CDR3 protein: CASSLLLAGGGDTQYF. The CDR3 DNA follows: TGTGCCAGCAGCTTACTCCTAGCGGGAGGAGGCGATACGCAGTATTTT. Based on the CDR3 plus reference TRBV7-6 and TRBJ2-3, the full variable domain is GAGVSQSPRYKVTKRGQDVALRCDPISGHVSLYWYRQALGQGPEFLTYFNYEAQQDKSGLPNDRFSAERPEGSISTLTIQRTEQRDSAMYRCASSLLLAGGGDTQYFGPGTRLTVL.

The chain recombines TRBV19 with TRBJ2-3, with 8 bases matching TRBD2. V trimming: 5 bases; J trimming: 0 bases; junction bases outside the gene matches: 4. Per the germline V gene, CDR1 is LNHDA and CDR2 is SQIVND (reference sequence). The CDR3 is 15 residues long. CDR3 protein: CASSGAGVSTDTQYF. CDR3 bases: TGTGCCAGTAGTGGAGCGGGAGTAAGCACAGATACGCAGTATTTT.

V and J are TRBV6-4 and TRBJ2-6; 8 positions match TRBD1. Trimming removed 4 bases from V and 4 bases from J; junction bases left unmatched: 0. Germline CDR1 MRHNA, CDR2 SNTAGT. This CDR3 comprises 14 residues. The CDR3 nucleotides are TGTGCCAGCAGTGGGACAGGGGGGGCCAACGTCCTGACTTTC. Protein product: CASSGTGGANVLTF.